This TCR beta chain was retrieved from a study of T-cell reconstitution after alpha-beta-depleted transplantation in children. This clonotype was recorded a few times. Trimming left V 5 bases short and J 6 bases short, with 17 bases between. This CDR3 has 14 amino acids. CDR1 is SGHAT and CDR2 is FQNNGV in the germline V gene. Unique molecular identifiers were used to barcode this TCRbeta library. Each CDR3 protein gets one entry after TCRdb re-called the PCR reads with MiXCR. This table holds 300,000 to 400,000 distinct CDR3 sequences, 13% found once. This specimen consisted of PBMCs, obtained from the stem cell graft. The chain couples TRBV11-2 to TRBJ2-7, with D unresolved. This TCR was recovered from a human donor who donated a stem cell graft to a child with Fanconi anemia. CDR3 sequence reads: CASSTSAKRPEQYF. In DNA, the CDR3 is TGTGCCAGCAGCACCAGTGCTAAGAGGCCCGAGCAGTACTTC.